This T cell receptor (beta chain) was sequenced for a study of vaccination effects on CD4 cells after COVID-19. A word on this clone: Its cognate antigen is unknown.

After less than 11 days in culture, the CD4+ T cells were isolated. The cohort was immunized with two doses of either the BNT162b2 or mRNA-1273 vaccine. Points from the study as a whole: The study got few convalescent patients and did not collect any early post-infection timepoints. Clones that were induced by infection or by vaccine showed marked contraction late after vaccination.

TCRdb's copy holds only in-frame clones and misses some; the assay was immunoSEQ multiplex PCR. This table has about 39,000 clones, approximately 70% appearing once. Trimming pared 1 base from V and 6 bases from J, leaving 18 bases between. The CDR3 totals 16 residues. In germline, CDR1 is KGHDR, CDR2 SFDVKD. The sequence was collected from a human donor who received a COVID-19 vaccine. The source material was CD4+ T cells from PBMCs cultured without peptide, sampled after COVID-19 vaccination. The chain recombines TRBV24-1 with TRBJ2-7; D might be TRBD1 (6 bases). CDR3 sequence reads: CATSDFAGAPCPEQYF. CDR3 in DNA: TGTGCCACCAGTGATTTTGCAGGGGCGCCGTGTCCCGAGCAGTACTTC.